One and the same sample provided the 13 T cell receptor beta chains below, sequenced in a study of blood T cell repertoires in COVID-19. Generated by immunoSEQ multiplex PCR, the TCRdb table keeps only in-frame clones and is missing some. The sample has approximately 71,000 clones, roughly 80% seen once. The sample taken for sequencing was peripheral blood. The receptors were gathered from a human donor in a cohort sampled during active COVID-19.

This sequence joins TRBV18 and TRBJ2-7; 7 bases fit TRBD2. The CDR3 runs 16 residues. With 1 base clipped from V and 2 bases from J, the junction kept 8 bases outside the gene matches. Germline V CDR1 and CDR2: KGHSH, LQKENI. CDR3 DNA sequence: TGTGCCAGCTCACCACTCCTAGGGAGGGCCACCTACGAGCAGTACTTC. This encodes CASSPLLGRATYEQYF.

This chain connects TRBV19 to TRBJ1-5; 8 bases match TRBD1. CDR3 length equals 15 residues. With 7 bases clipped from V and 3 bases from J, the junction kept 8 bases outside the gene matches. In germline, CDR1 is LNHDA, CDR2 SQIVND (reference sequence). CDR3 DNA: TGTGCCAGTAACAGGGGGGGACTGCACAATCAGCCCCAGCATTTT. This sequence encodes CASNRGGLHNQPQHF.

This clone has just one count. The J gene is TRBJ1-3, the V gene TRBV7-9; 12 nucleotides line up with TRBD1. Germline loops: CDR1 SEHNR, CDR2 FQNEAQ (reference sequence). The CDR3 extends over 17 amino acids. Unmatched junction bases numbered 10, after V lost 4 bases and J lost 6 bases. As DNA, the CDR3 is TGTGCCAGCAGCTCCATAACCGGGACAGGGGGCGAAAACACCATATATTTT. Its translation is CASSSITGTGGENTIYF.

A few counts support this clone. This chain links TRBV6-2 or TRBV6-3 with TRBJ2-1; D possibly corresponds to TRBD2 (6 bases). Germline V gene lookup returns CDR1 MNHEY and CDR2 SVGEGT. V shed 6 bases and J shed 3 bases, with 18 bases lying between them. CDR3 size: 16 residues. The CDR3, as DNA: TGTGCCAGCAGCTCGATCCCGGGACTCAACTACAATGAGCAGTTCTTC. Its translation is CASSSIPGLNYNEQFF.

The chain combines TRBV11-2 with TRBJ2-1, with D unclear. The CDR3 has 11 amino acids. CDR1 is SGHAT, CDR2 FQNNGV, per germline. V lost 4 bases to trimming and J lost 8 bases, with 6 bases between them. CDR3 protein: CASSSSYEQFF. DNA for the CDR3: TGTGCCAGCAGCTCGAGCTATGAGCAGTTCTTC. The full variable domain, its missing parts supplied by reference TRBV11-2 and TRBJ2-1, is EAGVAQSPRYKIIEKRQSVAFWCNPISGHATLYWYQQILGQGPKLLIQFQNNGVVDDSQLPKDRFSAERLKGVDSTLKIQPAKLEDSAVYLCASSSSYEQFFGPGTRLTVL.

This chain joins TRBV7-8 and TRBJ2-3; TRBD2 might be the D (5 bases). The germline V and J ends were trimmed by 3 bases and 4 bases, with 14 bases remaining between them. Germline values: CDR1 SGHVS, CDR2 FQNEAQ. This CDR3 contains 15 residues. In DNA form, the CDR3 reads TGTGCCAGCAGCTTGGGAAGGACTCTTCCAGATACGCAGTATTTT. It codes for CASSLGRTLPDTQYF.

CDR3 in amino acids: CASGPPRRGSGLDEQFF. The CDR3 bases are TGTGCTAGTGGTCCCCCGCGTCGAGGTAGCGGCCTCGATGAGCAGTTCTTC. The chain combines TRBV12-5 with TRBJ2-1; possible D gene TRBD2, 6 bases. The CDR3 sequence is 17 residues long. V was shortened by 5 bases and J by 8 bases, with 25 bases between the two germline ends. Germline values: CDR1 LGHNT, CDR2 FRNRAP.

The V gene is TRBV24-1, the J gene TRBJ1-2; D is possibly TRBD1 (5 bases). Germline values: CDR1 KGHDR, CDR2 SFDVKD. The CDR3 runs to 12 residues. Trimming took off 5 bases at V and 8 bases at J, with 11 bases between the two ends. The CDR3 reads CATSAGVRGYTF. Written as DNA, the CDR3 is TGTGCCACCAGTGCGGGGGTTCGCGGCTACACCTTC.

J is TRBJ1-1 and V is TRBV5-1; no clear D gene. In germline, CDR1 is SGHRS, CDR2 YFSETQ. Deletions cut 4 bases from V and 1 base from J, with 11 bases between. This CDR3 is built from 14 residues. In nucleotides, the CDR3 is TGCGCCAGCAGCGAGGGAGGTTCGAACACTGAAGCTTTCTTT. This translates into CASSEGGSNTEAFF.

The CDR3 region is CASSAPSAAYEQYF. The DNA of the CDR3 is TGTGCCAGCAGTGCCCCTAGCGCTGCCTACGAGCAGTACTTC. The chain couples TRBV28 to TRBJ2-7; maybe TRBD2 (6 bases). CDR1 and CDR2 (germline): MDHEN, SYDVKM. The CDR3 is made up of 14 amino acids. Trimming removed 5 bases at V and 2 bases at J, with 13 bases between.

CDR3 amino acids: CASSLRDFRDTQYF. The CDR3 DNA follows: TGTGCCAGCAGCCTACGGGACTTTCGGGATACGCAGTATTTT. The gene calls are TRBV6-5 and TRBJ2-3, with D maybe TRBD2 (6 bases). Trimming removed 6 bases from V and 6 bases from J, with 16 bases in between. Per the germline V gene, CDR1 is MNHEY and CDR2 is SVGAGI. The CDR3 length is 14 residues.

The CDR3 region has the DNA TGTGCCAGCAGTTATGAGGCGGGGACCTACGGCTACACCTTC. Residues: CASSYEAGTYGYTF. The gene calls are TRBV6-2 or TRBV6-3 and TRBJ1-2, with D perhaps TRBD1 (5 bases). In germline, CDR1 is MNHEY, CDR2 SVGEGT. The V end was cut by 3 bases, the J end by 8 bases, with 16 bases between. The CDR3 totals 14 residues.

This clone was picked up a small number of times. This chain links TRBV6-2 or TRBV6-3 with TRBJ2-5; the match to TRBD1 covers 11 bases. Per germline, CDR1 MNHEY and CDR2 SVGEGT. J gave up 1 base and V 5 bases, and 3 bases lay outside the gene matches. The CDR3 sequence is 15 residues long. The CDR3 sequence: CASSRGQGGQETQYF. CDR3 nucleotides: TGTGCCAGCAGTCGGGGACAGGGGGGCCAAGAGACCCAGTACTTC.